This T cell receptor (beta chain) was captured in a study of read filtering for tumor transcriptome and immune sequencing. General study findings and limits: Compared with RNA-seq, IR-seq gave much higher clonotype depth and reliability.

The CDR3 has 17 amino acids. V lost 2 bases and J 1 base, leaving 17 bases between the germline ends. Germline V CDR1 and CDR2: SGHRS, YFSETQ. Molecular barcoded adaptors covering alpha/delta and beta/gamma chains were used on around 370 ng RNA. TCRdb re-called the reads with MiXCR, one entry per CDR3 protein. The sample carries approximately 90,000 distinct CDR3 sequences, roughly 21% recorded once. The sample holds a few counts of this clonotype. Its antigen remains unidentified. The receptor comes from a donor over 35 with multiple myeloma. Sequenced material: a population of CD138-negative cells sorted from bone marrow. J is TRBJ2-3 and V is TRBV5-1; no firm D call. CDR3 protein: CASSFSLVGSGTDTQYF. CDR3 nucleotide sequence: TGCGCCAGCAGCTTCTCCCTCGTGGGGTCGGGCACAGATACGCAGTATTTT.